A selection of T cell receptor beta chains follows, all from one sample in a study of T cell responses to AZD1222 COVID-19 vaccine. The protocol was immunoSEQ multiplex PCR, while the TCRdb copy is restricted to in-frame clones and leaves out a portion. The sample includes some 120,000 clones, around nine tenths of them seen just once. Specimen: peripheral blood, collected on day 0 of AZD1222 vaccination. The receptor set was obtained from an adult in good health. The CDR3 runs from the conserved cysteine through the conserved F or W. D genes are given only for firm matches. The size entry is marked missing in some rows and otherwise reads once, few, many or a size class.

15	TRBV7-8	-	TRBJ1-1	-	TGTGCCAGCAGCCTCCTCGGGGTGATGGGCACTGAAGCTTTCTTT	CASSLLGVMGTEAFF
14	TRBV27	-	TRBJ1-5	-	TGTGCCAGCGGGGCCGAAAATAGCAATCAGCCCCAGCATTTT	CASGAENSNQPQHF
13	TRBV6-5	TRBD1	TRBJ1-3	-	TGTGCCAGCAGTCAGACAGGGGAGGGCACCATATATTTT	CASSQTGEGTIYF
15	TRBV6-6	TRBD2	TRBJ2-3	-	TGTGCCAGCAGTTTACTAGCGGGAAACACAGATACGCAGTATTTT	CASSLLAGNTDTQYF
14	TRBV7-9	-	TRBJ2-7	-	TGTGCCAGCAGCCGCGACATAAATTTGTACGAGCAGTACTTC	CASSRDINLYEQYF
14	TRBV7-6	TRBD2	TRBJ2-1	-	TGTGCCAGCAGCTTACGGGACTATCGCAATGAGCAGTTCTTC	CASSLRDYRNEQFF
14	TRBV4-2	-	TRBJ1-1	-	TGTGCCAGCAGCCAAGGTCCGCTGGACACTGAAGCTTTCTTT	CASSQGPLDTEAFF
12	TRBV7-2	-	TRBJ1-1	-	TGTGCCAGCAGCTTAGGATACACTGAAGCTTTCTTT	CASSLGYTEAFF
14	TRBV6-1	TRBD1	TRBJ1-4	-	TGTGCCAGCAGTGATAGACAGGGTAATGAAAAACTGTTTTTT	CASSDRQGNEKLFF
15	TRBV6-2/TRBV6-3	TRBD1	TRBJ2-3	-	TGTGCCAGCAGTTCCACAGGGGTCCCCGCAGATACGCAGTATTTT	CASSSTGVPADTQYF
16	TRBV11-3	TRBD1	TRBJ1-1	-	TGTGCCAGCAGCGAGGGACAGGGGGCTGCGAACACTGAAGCTTTCTTT	CASSEGQGAANTEAFF
13	TRBV29-1	TRBD1	TRBJ1-1	-	TGCAGCGTTGGCCAGGGGGGGAGCACTGAAGCTTTCTTT	CSVGQGGSTEAFF
14	TRBV2	-	TRBJ2-2	-	TGTGCCAGCAGTGCTCTAGCCCACACCGGGGAGCTGTTTTTT	CASSALAHTGELFF
15	TRBV6-6	TRBD2	TRBJ2-2	-	TGTGCCAGCAGTTACCAGCGGGAAGTAACCGGGGAGCTGTTTTTT	CASSYQREVTGELFF
14	TRBV6-5	TRBD2	TRBJ2-7	-	TGTGCCAGCACCCCTCGGACTAGCACCTACGAGCAGTACTTC	CASTPRTSTYEQYF
15	TRBV7-9	TRBD2	TRBJ2-7	once	TGTGCCAGCAGCCCCCCTGGACTAGCAGCCTACGAGCAGTACTTC	CASSPPGLAAYEQYF
12	TRBV12-3/TRBV12-4	-	TRBJ2-1	-	TGTGCCAGCAGTTTTACGTCCAATGAGCAGTTCTTC	CASSFTSNEQFF
14	TRBV5-1	-	TRBJ1-1	once	TGCGCCAGCGCGACCGGACACCCGAACACTGAAGCTTTCTTT	CASATGHPNTEAFF
14	TRBV6-2/TRBV6-3	TRBD1	TRBJ1-1	-	TGTGCCAGCAGTTCCTACAGGGGGTTCAGGGAAGCTTTCTTT	CASSSYRGFREAFF
14	TRBV7-6	TRBD1	TRBJ2-7	-	TGTGCCAGCAGCCCAACAGGGACAGGGGCCGAGCAGTACTTC	CASSPTGTGAEQYF
14	TRBV30	TRBD1	TRBJ1-3	-	TGTGCCTGGAGCAACAGGGGATCCGGAAACACCATATATTTT	CAWSNRGSGNTIYF
15	TRBV28	-	TRBJ1-4	-	TGTGCCAGCAGTTCGCAAGGGTCTGAGCGTGAAAAACTGTTTTTT	CASSSQGSEREKLFF